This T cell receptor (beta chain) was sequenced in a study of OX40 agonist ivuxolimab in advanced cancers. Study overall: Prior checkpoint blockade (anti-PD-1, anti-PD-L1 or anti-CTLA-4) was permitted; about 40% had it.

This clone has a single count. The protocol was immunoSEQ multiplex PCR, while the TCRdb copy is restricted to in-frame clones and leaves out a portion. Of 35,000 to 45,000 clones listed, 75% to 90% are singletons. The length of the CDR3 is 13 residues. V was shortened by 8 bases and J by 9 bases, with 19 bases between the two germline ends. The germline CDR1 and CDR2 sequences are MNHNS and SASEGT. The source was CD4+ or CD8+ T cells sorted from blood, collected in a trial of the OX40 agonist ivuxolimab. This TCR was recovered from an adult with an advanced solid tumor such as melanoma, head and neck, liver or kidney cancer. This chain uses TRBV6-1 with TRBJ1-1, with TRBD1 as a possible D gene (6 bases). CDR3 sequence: CASSWERGGKAFF. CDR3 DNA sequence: TGTGCCAGCTCCTGGGAGAGGGGGGGGAAAGCTTTCTTT.